This T cell receptor (beta chain) was obtained from a study of OX40 agonist ivuxolimab in advanced cancers. Looking at the study overall: Patients were dosed intravenously with ivuxolimab at 0.01 to 10 mg/kg every 2 weeks. Study results and caveats: Doses of 0.1 to 3.0 mg/kg were accompanied by clonal expansion of CD4+ and CD8+ blood T cells by week 6.

V trimming: 1 base; J trimming: 2 bases; junction bases outside the gene matches: 5. The germline gives CDR1 SGHAT, CDR2 FQNNGV. The CDR3 contains 15 residues. Produced via immunoSEQ multiplex PCR; TCRdb's table is partial and in-frame only. The repertoire holds approximately 87,000 clones, with about 93% as singletons. For this clone: Its antigen remains unknown.

The receptor was derived from an adult with an advanced solid tumor such as melanoma, head and neck, liver or kidney cancer. The rearrangement uses TRBV11-2 and TRBJ2-7; TRBD2 agrees at 7 bases. This material consisted of CD4+ or CD8+ T cells sorted from blood, taken in a trial of the OX40 agonist ivuxolimab. Written as DNA, the CDR3 is TGTGCCAGCAGCTTAGGGCTAGCGGAGACCTACGAGCAGTACTTC. Amino acid sequence: CASSLGLAETYEQYF.